One sample yielded the 5 T cell receptor beta chains listed below, sequenced in a study of spatial heterogeneity in lung cancer. Time point defined: sample taken at primary tumor resection. Unsorted samples of tumor, nontumor lung or frozen PBMC had their whole RNA sequenced. TCRdb ran MiXCR on the 5' RACE reads and lists one entry per CDR3 protein. The repertoire has about 4,900 distinct CDR3 sequences, approximately 15% of them found once; the top ten carry 6% to 8%. Here the sequenced sample was PBMCs, taken at surgery. These receptors all stem from a male donor with early-stage non-small cell lung cancer.

This chain links TRBV29-1 with TRBJ2-7; 10 nucleotides align to TRBD1. Germline V gives CDR1 SQVTM, CDR2 ANQGSEA. The V and J ends lost 7 bases and 3 bases, in that order; junction bases with no gene match: 3. This CDR3 contains 12 residues. The CDR3 DNA sequence: TGCAGCGCGTGGACAGGGGGCTACGAGCAGTACTTC. Residues: CSAWTGGYEQYF.

Sample share makes this clonotype medium-sized (0.01 to 0.1%). J is TRBJ2-6 and V is TRBV3-1; unclear D gene. Germline loops: CDR1 LGHDT, CDR2 YNNKEL (reference sequence). The CDR3 contains 17 residues. V was trimmed by 6 bases and J by 1 base, leaving 16 bases between them. DNA for the CDR3: TGTGCCAGCAGTAAGGTCACCCGTGGATCTGGGGCCAACGTCCTGACTTTC. Its translation is CASSKVTRGSGANVLTF.

This clonotype has just one count. The V and J genes are TRBV2 and TRBJ2-5; a weak D match, TRBD2 (5 bases). CDR1 and CDR2 (germline): SNHLY, FYNNEI. The CDR3 spans 13 residues. V lost 8 bases and J 5 bases, leaving 15 bases between the germline ends. As DNA, the CDR3 is TGTGCCAGCCATTTCCTAGGCGGGGAGACCCAGTACTTC. It codes for CASHFLGGETQYF. The whole variable domain, filled in from reference TRBV2 and TRBJ2-5, reads EPEVTQTPSHQVTQMGQEVILRCVPISNHLYFYWYRQILGQKVEFLVSFYNNEISEKSEIFDDQFSVERPDGSNFTLKIRSTKLEDSAMYFCASHFLGGETQYFGPGTRLLVL.

In its sample, this clonotype ranks as medium-sized (0.01 to 0.1%). This chain links TRBV7-9 with TRBJ2-7; 9 positions match TRBD1. Per the germline V gene, CDR1 is SEHNR and CDR2 is FQNEAQ (reference sequence). This CDR3 has 14 amino acids. With 5 bases clipped from V and 2 bases from J, the junction kept 4 bases outside the gene matches. The CDR3 protein is CASSLTGGTYEQYF. The DNA of the CDR3 is TGTGCCAGCAGCCTGACAGGGGGAACCTACGAGCAGTACTTC. Drawing the rest from reference TRBV7-9 and TRBJ2-7, the complete variable domain is DTGVSQNPRHKITKRGQNVTFRCDPISEHNRLYWYRQTLGQGPEFLTYFQNEAQLEKSRLLSDRFSAERPKGSFSTLEIQRTEQGDSAMYLCASSLTGGTYEQYFGPGTRLTVT.

This chain connects TRBV10-3 to TRBJ1-5; D not resolved. Trimming shortened V by 6 bases and J by 6 bases, and 9 bases separated the two germline ends. CDR3 length: 12 residues. Germline V CDR1 and CDR2: ENHRY, SYGVKD. CDR3: CAIRALGQPQHF. The CDR3 region has the DNA TGTGCCATCAGAGCGCTTGGTCAGCCCCAGCATTTT.